This T cell receptor beta chain is drawn from a study of cytomegalovirus exposure and HLA in healthy donors. General study findings and limits: As a later analysis showed, a missense DCLRE1C variant was linked to trimming of TCR beta V- and J-genes.

The CDR3 length is 15 residues. Germline CDR1 is SGHNT and CDR2 is YYREEE (reference sequence). PCR amplification relied on 60 Vbeta primers (plus 13 Jbeta primers). Assay used: immunoSEQ multiplex PCR; TCRdb lists only in-frame clones, some missing. The data hold 200,000 or so clones, with over 60% observed a single time. Points on this clone: The antigen remains undetermined. An end of the junction does not agree with germline; a read error may underlie this.

The sequencing sample was made of PBMCs. This receptor was obtained from a man aged 18 to 29 in good health and CMV-seronegative. The J gene is TRBJ2-3, the V gene TRBV5-4; a weak D match, TRBD2 (5 bases). CDR3 DNA: TGTACCAGCAGCTTGTACGGGATCAGCACAGATACGCAGTATTTT. It encodes CTSSLYGISTDTQYF.